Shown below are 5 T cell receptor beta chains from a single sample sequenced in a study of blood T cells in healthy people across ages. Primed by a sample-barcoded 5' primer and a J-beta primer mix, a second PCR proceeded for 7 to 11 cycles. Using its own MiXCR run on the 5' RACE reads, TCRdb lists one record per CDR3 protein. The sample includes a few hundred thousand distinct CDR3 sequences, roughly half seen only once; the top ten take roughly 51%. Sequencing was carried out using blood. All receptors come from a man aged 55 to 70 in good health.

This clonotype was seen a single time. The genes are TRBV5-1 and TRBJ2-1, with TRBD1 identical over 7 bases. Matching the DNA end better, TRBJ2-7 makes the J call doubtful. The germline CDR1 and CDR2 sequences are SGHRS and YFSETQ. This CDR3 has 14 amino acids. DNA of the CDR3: TGCGCCAGCAGCTCCAGACAGGGTCTCTACGAGCAGTACTTC. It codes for CASSSRQGLYEQYF.

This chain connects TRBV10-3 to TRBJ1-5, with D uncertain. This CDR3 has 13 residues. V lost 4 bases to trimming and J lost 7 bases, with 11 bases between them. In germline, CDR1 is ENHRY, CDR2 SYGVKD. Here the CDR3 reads CAISGSASQPQHF. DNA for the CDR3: TGTGCCATCAGTGGGAGCGCGAGCCAGCCCCAGCATTTT.

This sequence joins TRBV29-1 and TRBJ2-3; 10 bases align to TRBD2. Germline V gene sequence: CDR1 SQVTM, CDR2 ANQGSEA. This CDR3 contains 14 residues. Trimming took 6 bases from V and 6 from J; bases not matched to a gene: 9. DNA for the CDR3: TGCAGCGTGGGAGCGGGGGGGAGGCAGGATACGCAGTATTTT. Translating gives CSVGAGGRQDTQYF.

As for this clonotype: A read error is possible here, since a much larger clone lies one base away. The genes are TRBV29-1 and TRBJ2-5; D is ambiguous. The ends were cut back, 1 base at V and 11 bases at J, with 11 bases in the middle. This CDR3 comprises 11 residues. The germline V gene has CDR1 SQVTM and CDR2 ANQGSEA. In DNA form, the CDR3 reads TGCAGCGTTGAAGTGGGCGGCACGCAGTACTTC. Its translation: CSVEVGGTQYF.

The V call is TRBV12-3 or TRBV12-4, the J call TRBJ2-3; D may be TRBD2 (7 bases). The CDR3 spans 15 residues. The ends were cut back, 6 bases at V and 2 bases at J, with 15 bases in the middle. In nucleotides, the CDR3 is TGTGCCAGCAGCCCCCGGGGGGCCCTCACAGATACGCAGTATTTT. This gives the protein CASSPRGALTDTQYF.